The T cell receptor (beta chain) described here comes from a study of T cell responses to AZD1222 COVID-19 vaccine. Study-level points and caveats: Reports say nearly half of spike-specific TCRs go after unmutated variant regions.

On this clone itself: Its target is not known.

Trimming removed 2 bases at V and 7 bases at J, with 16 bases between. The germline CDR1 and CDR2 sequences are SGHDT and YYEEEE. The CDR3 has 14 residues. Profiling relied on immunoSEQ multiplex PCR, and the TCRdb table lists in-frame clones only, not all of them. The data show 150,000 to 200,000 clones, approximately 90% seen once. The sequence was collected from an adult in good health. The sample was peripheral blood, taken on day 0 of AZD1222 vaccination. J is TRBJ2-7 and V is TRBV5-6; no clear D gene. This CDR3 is CASSFTVGSWEQYF. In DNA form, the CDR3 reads TGTGCCAGCAGCTTTACGGTAGGATCGTGGGAGCAGTACTTC.